A selection of T cell receptor beta chains follows, all from one sample in a study of CD39 and CD103 CD8 tumor-infiltrating T cells. Only in-frame clones appear in the TCRdb table, and some are missing; sequencing was by immunoSEQ multiplex PCR. In the table there are fewer than 1,500 clones, 60% to 85% of which are singletons. Sequencing input: CD8+ T cells sorted from blood. The receptors stem from a human donor with head and neck squamous cell carcinoma. Each CDR3 is given with its conserved first and last residue. Each record gives: D gene, J gene, V gene, CDR3 protein. D genes are given only for firm matches.

.,TRBJ2-7,TRBV4-3,CASSQEDAPWDEQYF
.,TRBJ1-5,TRBV27,CASLPEWADSNQPQHF
TRBD1,TRBJ2-5,TRBV5-1,CASETGTGILETQYF
.,TRBJ1-1,TRBV9,CASSPQGGLNTEAFF
.,TRBJ2-3,TRBV7-9,CASSLARGPSTDTQYF
.,TRBJ1-1,TRBV6-5,CASTKTVLNTEAFF
.,TRBJ1-1,TRBV15,CATSRAWAPNTEAFF
TRBD1,TRBJ2-7,TRBV7-6,CASSLGTGRFYEQYF
TRBD2,TRBJ2-7,TRBV7-2,CASSLVVLAGSYEQYF
TRBD1,TRBJ1-1,TRBV2,CASRLGQVYTEAFF
.,TRBJ2-2,TRBV2,CASSEIPATNTGELFF
.,TRBJ1-4,TRBV5-1,CASSLEGAEKLFF
.,TRBJ2-1,TRBV6-5,CASSYVGNEQFF
.,TRBJ1-5,TRBV21-1,CASSKVSPSWALSQPQHF
.,TRBJ2-2,TRBV27,CASRITGIPGPGELFF
.,TRBJ2-7,TRBV7-2,CASGRKLYEQYF
.,TRBJ1-6,TRBV6-1,CASNIGSPLHF
TRBD2,TRBJ2-1,TRBV9,CASSGPTSGEFNEQFF
.,TRBJ2-7,TRBV7-8,CASSPRTVSSYEQYF
.,TRBJ2-7,TRBV7-9,CASSPRDKYEQYF
.,TRBJ1-1,TRBV5-1,CASSLIGEGPLNTEAFF
.,TRBJ1-2,TRBV27,CASSSHGGSNYGYTF
.,TRBJ1-5,TRBV6-1,CASSDRVGGGISNQPQHF
.,TRBJ1-2,TRBV15,CATSRDFSGNGYTF
.,TRBJ2-7,TRBV28,CASSDRFPYEQYF
.,TRBJ2-1,TRBV4-3,CASSQDQGGEQFF
TRBD2,TRBJ2-2,TRBV7-3,CASSSPRAGGPITGELFF
TRBD1,TRBJ2-7,TRBV28,CASSFVQGFTYEQYF
TRBD1,TRBJ2-7,TRBV18,CASSPYDTGGHRPYEQYF
.,TRBJ1-2,TRBV7-9,CASSVRPDADGYTF
.,TRBJ2-1,TRBV7-8,CASSYVGNEQFF
TRBD2,TRBJ2-1,TRBV2,CASLSGGTNNEQFF
.,TRBJ2-2,TRBV4-2,CASSQGGTGELFF
.,TRBJ2-7,TRBV4-3,CASSQSNFYEQYF
TRBD1,TRBJ2-7,TRBV7-9,CASSPPGTGVEQYF
TRBD1,TRBJ2-7,TRBV28,CASRVGTGAYPDYEQYF
.,TRBJ2-5,TRBV6-5,CANSYNPGQETQYF
.,TRBJ1-5,TRBV6-5,CASRDPKGPQHF
.,TRBJ1-4,TRBV27,CASSPNMGKLFF
TRBD1,TRBJ1-5,TRBV27,CASSGQGYQPQHF
TRBD1,TRBJ1-5,TRBV28,CASSSVRGTGGFPQHF
TRBD1,TRBJ2-7,TRBV28,CASSGTAASYEQYF
TRBD2,TRBJ2-1,TRBV10-3,CATSGTSGGYNEQFF
TRBD2,TRBJ2-3,TRBV27,CASSPLGSGGALDTQYF
.,TRBJ1-5,TRBV7-8,CASSLSNQPQHF
TRBD2,TRBJ2-3,TRBV30,CARTLGGGAADTQYF
.,TRBJ2-3,TRBV9,CASSVVDQMGDTQYF
.,TRBJ1-1,TRBV7-9,CASSLADSLLTEAFF
.,TRBJ1-2,TRBV4-3,CASSQDRNPGRGGYTF
TRBD1,TRBJ1-2,TRBV4-3,CASSQDPQGAPLYGYTF
.,TRBJ2-7,TRBV7-2,CASSDGTDRYEQYF
.,TRBJ2-7,TRBV28,CASSSTASYEQYF
TRBD2,TRBJ2-7,TRBV4-3,CASSQGVTSGPYEQYF
.,TRBJ1-2,TRBV27,CASSITGPNYGYTF
.,TRBJ1-5,TRBV28,CASSFLNFYQPQHF
.,TRBJ2-1,TRBV4-2,CASSQFFGVTEQFF
.,TRBJ2-1,TRBV7-8,CASSLEGRSFSYNEQFF
TRBD1,TRBJ1-2,TRBV4-1,CASSQDQGTGGASGYTF
TRBD1,TRBJ1-5,TRBV27,CASSLQGARHSNQPQHF